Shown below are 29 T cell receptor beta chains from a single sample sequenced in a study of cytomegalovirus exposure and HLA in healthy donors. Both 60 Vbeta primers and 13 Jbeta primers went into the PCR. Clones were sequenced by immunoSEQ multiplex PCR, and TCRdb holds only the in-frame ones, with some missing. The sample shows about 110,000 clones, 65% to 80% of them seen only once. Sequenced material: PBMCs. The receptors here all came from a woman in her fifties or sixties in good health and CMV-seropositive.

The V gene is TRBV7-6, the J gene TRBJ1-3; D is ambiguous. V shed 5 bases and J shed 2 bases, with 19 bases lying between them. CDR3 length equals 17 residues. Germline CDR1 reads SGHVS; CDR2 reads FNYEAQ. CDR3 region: CASSPFPLGLAGNTIYF. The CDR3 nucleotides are TGTGCCAGCAGCCCCTTTCCCCTAGGCCTGGCTGGAAACACCATATATTTT.

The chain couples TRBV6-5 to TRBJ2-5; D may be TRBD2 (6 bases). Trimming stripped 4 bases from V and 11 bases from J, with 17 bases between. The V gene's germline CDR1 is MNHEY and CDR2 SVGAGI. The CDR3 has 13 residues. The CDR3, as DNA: TGTGCCAGCAGTTGGAGGGCCGCGGAAGAGCAGTACTTC. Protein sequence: CASSWRAAEEQYF.

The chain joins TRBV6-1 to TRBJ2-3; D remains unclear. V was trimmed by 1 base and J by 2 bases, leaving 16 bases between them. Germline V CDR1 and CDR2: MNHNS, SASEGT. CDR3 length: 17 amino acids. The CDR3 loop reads CASSEDPRSRYTDTQYF. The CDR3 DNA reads TGTGCCAGCAGTGAAGACCCCCGGAGCCGCTACACAGATACGCAGTATTTT.

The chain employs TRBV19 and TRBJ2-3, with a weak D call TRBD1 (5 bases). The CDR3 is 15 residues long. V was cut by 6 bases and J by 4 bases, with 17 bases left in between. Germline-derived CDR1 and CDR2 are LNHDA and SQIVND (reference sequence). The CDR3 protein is CASRGDSPLADTQYF. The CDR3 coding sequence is TGTGCCAGTAGGGGTGACAGCCCTCTAGCAGATACGCAGTATTTT.

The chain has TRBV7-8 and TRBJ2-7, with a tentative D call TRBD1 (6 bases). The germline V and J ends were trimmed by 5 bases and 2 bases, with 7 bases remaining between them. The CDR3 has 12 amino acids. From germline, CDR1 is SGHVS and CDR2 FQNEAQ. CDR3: CASSTGTYEQYF. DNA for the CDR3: TGTGCCAGCAGCACAGGGACCTACGAGCAGTACTTC. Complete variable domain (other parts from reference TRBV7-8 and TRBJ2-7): GAGVSQSPRYKVAKRGQDVALRCDPISGHVSLFWYQQALGQGPEFLTYFQNEAQLDKSGLPSDRFFAERPEGSVSTLKIQRTQQEDSAVYLCASSTGTYEQYFGPGTRLTVT.

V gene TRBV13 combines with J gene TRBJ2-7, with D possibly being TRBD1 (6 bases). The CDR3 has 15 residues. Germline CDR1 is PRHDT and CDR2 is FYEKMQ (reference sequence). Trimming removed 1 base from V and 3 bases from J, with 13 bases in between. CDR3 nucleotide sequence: TGTGCCAGCAGCTTAGAAGGTCAGGGGCACTACGAGCAGTACTTC. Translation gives CASSLEGQGHYEQYF.

In DNA, the CDR3 is TGCAGCGTAAGGACAGGGGGATCTGGCTACACCTTC. As protein: CSVRTGGSGYTF. V gene TRBV29-1 combines with J gene TRBJ1-2; 10 bases are a match to TRBD1. This CDR3 region has 12 residues. V shed 6 bases, J shed 7 bases, and the junction held 5 bases outside the gene matches. Germline CDR1 reads SQVTM; CDR2 reads ANQGSEA. Full variable domain (missing parts from reference TRBV29-1 and TRBJ1-2): SAVISQKPSRDICQRGTSLTIQCQVDSQVTMMFWYRQQPGQSLTLIATANQGSEATYESGFVIDKFPISRPNLTFSTLTVSNMSPEDSSIYLCSVRTGGSGYTFGSGTRLTVV.

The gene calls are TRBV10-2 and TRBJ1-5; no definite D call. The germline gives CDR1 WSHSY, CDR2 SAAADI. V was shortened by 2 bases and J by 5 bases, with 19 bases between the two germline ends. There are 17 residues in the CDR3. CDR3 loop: CASSEDSSDPWDQPQHF. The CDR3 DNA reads TGCGCCAGCAGTGAGGACTCGTCCGACCCCTGGGATCAGCCCCAGCATTTT.

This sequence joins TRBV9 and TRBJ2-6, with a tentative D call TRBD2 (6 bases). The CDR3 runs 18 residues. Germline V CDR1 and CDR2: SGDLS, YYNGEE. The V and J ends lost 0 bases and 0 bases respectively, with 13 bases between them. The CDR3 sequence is CASSVGGDVYSGANVLTF. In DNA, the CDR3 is TGTGCCAGCAGCGTAGGGGGGGACGTTTACTCTGGGGCCAACGTCCTGACTTTC.

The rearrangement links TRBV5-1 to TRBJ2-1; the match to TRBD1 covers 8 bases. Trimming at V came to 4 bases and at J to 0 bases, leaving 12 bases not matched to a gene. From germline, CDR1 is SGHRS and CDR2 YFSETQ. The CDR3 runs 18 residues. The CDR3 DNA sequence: TGCGCCAGCAGCGCCACGAGCCAGGGGGCTACCTCCTACAATGAGCAGTTCTTC. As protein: CASSATSQGATSYNEQFF. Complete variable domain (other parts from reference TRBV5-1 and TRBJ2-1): KAGVTQTPRYLIKTRGQQVTLSCSPISGHRSVSWYQQTPGQGLQFLFEYFSETQRNKGNFPGRFSGRQFSNSRSEMNVSTLELGDSALYLCASSATSQGATSYNEQFFGPGTRLTVL.

The CDR3 protein is CASSVAEGSYEQYF. For the CDR3, the DNA is TGTGCCAGCAGCGTAGCTGAGGGCTCCTACGAGCAGTACTTC. The gene calls are TRBV9 and TRBJ2-7, with D perhaps TRBD2 (5 bases). Deletions cut 0 bases from V and 0 bases from J, with 7 bases between. This CDR3 is 14 amino acids long. Germline lookup yields CDR1 SGDLS and CDR2 YYNGEE.

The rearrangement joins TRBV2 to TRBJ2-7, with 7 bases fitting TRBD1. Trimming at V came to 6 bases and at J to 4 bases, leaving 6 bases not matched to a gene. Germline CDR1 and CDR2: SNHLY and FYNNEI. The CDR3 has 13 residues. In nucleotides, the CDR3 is TGTGCCAGCAGAGCCGGGACAGCTTACGAGCAGTACTTC. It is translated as CASRAGTAYEQYF.

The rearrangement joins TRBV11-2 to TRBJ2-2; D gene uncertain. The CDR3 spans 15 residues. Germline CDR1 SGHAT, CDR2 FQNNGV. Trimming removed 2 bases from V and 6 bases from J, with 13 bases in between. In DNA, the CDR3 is TGTGCCAGCAGCTTACAGACTTTTGATTCCGGGGAGCTGTTTTTT. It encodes CASSLQTFDSGELFF.

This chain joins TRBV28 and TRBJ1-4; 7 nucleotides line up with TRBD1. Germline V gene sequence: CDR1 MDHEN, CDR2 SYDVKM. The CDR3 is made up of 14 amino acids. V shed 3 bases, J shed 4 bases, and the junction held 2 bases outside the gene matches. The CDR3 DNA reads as TGTGCCAGCAGTTTGGACAGGTTTAATGAAAAACTGTTTTTT. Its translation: CASSLDRFNEKLFF.

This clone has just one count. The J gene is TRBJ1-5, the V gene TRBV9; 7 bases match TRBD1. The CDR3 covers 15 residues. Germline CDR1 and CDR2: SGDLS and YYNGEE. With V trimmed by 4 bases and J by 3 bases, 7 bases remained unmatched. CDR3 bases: TGTGCCAGCAGCCTAGAGGGACAGTACAATCAGCCCCAGCATTTT. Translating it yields CASSLEGQYNQPQHF.

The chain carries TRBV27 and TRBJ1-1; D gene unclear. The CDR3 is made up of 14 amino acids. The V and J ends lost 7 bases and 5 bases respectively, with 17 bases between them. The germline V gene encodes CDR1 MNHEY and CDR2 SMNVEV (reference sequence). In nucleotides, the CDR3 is TGTGCCAGCACCCCCGGTTTGCCCCCGACTGAAGCTTTCTTT. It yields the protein CASTPGLPPTEAFF.

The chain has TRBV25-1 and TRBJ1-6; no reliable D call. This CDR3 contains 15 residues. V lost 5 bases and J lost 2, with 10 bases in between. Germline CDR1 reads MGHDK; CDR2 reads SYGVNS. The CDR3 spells CASSRRETYNSPLHF. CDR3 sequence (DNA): TGTGCCAGCAGTAGGAGGGAGACCTATAATTCACCCCTCCACTTT.

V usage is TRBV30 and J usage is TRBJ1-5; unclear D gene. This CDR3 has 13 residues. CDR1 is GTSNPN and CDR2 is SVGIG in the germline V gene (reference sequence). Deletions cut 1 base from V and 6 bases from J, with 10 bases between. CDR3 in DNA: TGTGCCTGGAGTGGCGGGGTCCCTCAGCCCCAGCATTTT. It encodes CAWSGGVPQPQHF.

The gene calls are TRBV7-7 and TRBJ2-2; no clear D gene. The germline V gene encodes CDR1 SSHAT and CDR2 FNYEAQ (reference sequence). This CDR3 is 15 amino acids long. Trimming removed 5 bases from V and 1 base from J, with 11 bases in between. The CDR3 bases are TGTGCCAGCAGCCCCATTCCCAAGAACACCGGGGAGCTGTTTTTT. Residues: CASSPIPKNTGELFF.

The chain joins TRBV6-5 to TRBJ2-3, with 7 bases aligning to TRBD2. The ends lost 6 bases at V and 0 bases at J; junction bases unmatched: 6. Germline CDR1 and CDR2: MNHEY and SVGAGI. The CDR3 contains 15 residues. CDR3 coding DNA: TGTGCCAGCAGACCGAGCGGGGACAGCACAGATACGCAGTATTTT. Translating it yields CASRPSGDSTDTQYF.

The CDR3 DNA is TGTGCCAGCAGCTCACAATCCCGCGGGGAGACCCAGTACTTC. Translating it yields CASSSQSRGETQYF. The chain links TRBV7-7 to TRBJ2-5; TRBD2 is a possible D gene (5 bases). The germline V and J ends were trimmed by 4 bases and 5 bases, with 14 bases remaining between them. The CDR3 totals 14 residues. Germline assignment: CDR1 SSHAT and CDR2 FNYEAQ (reference sequence).

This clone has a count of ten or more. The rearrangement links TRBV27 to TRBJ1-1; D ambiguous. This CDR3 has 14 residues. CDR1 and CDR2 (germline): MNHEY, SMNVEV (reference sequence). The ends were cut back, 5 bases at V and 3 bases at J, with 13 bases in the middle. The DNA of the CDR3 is TGTGCCAGCAGTAGGTTTCCGGGGTACACTGAAGCTTTCTTT. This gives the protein CASSRFPGYTEAFF.

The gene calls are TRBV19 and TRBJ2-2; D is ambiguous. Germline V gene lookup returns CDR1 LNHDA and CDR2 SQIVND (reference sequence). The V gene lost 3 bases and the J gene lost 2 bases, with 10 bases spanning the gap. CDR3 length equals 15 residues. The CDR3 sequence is CASSIQALNTGELFF. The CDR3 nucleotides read TGTGCCAGTAGTATTCAGGCCCTTAACACCGGGGAGCTGTTTTTT.

CDR3 bases: TGTGCCTGGAGTGTACGGGGGGGCAATGGAAACACCATATATTTT. It specifies CAWSVRGGNGNTIYF. The chain joins TRBV30 to TRBJ1-3, with D possibly being TRBD1 (6 bases). The CDR3 sequence is 15 residues long. Germline loops: CDR1 GTSNPN, CDR2 SVGIG (reference sequence). V dropped 0 bases and J dropped 3 bases, with 12 bases sitting between them.

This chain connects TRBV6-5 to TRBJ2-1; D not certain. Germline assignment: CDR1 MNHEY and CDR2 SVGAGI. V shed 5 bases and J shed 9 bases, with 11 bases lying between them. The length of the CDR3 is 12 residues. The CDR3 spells CASSPPSIEQFF. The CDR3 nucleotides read TGTGCCAGCAGTCCCCCTAGTATTGAGCAGTTCTTC.

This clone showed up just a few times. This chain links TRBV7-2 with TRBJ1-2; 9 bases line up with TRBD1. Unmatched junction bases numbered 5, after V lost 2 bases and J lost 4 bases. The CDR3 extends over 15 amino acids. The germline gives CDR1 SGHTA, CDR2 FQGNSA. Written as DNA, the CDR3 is TGTGCCAGCAGCTTATCCGGGACAGGGATCTATGGCTACACCTTC. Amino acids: CASSLSGTGIYGYTF.

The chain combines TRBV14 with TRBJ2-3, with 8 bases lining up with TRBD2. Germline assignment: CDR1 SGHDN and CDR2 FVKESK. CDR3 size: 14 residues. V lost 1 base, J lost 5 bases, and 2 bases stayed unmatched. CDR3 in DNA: TGTGCCAGCAGCCAAGGAACTAGCGGAGATACGCAGTATTTT. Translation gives CASSQGTSGDTQYF. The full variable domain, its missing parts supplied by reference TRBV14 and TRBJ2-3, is EAGVTQFPSHSVIEKGQTVTLRCDPISGHDNLYWYRRVMGKEIKFLLHFVKESKQDESGMPNNRFLAERTGGTYSTLKVQPAELEDSGVYFCASSQGTSGDTQYFGPGTRLTVL.

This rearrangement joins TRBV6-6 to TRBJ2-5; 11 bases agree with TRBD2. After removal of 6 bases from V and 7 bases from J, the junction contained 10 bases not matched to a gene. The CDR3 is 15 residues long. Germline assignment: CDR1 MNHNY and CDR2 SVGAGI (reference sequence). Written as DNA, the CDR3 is TGTGCCAGCAGACAGGTAGCGGGAGGGACGGGGACCCAGTACTTC. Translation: CASRQVAGGTGTQYF.

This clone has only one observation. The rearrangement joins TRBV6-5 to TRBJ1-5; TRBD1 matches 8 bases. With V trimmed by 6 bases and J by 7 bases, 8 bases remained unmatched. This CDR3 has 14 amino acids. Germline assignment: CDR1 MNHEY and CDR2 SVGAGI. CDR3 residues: CASSNDRGKQPQHF. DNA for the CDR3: TGTGCCAGCAGCAATGACAGGGGTAAGCAGCCCCAGCATTTT.